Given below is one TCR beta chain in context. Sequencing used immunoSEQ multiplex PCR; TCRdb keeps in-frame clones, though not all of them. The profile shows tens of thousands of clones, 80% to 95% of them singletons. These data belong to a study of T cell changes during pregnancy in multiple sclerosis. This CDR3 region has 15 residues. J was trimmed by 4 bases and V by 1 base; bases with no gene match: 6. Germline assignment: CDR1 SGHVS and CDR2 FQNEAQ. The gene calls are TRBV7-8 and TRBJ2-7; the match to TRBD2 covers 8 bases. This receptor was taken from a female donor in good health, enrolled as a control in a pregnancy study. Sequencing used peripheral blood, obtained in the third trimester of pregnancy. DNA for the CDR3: TGTGCCAGCAGCTTAGTTACTAGCGGAGCTTACGAGCAGTACTTC. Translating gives CASSLVTSGAYEQYF.